Presented here are 30 T cell receptor beta chains from one specimen sequenced in a study of control samples from healthy donors and cancer patients. Repertoires were generated with immunoSEQ multiplex PCR, while TCRdb's copy carries only in-frame clones and drops some. Found here are about 60,000 clones, approximately 85% of them singletons; the top ten hold roughly 5%. Source material: blood. The receptors here all came from a man aged 35-49 years in good health.

V gene TRBV11-2 combines with J gene TRBJ2-7; 7 bases map to TRBD2. Germline lookup yields CDR1 SGHAT and CDR2 FQNNGV. The CDR3 runs to 15 residues. After removal of 0 bases from V and 5 bases from J, the junction contained 7 bases not matched to a gene. This CDR3 reads CASSLEGAGPNEQYF. CDR3 coding DNA: TGTGCCAGCAGCTTAGAAGGAGCGGGGCCCAACGAGCAGTACTTC.

The rearrangement joins TRBV20-1 to TRBJ2-7; TRBD1 matches at 8 bases. The CDR3 has 11 amino acids. The J segment lost 7 bases and the V segment lost 4 bases, leaving 3 bases of the junction unmatched. Germline V gene sequence: CDR1 DFQATT, CDR2 SNEGSKA (reference sequence). CDR3 sequence (DNA): TGCAGTGCTACGGACAGGGTTGAGCAGTACTTC. The encoded protein is CSATDRVEQYF.

The rearrangement links TRBV5-6 to TRBJ1-2, with unresolved D. The CDR3 runs to 14 residues. CDR1 SGHDT and CDR2 YYEEEE come from the germline V gene. The V end lost 8 bases, the J end lost 4 bases, and 18 bases lay between the germline ends. The CDR3 coding sequence is TGTGCCAGTAGGGCGGGGAAACTTGCCTATGGCTACACCTTC. It translates to CASRAGKLAYGYTF.

V gene TRBV6-2 or TRBV6-3 combines with J gene TRBJ1-5; tentative D call: TRBD1 (6 bases). The CDR3 runs to 14 residues. Deletions cut 2 bases from V and 7 bases from J, with 12 bases between. Germline CDR1 reads MNHEY; CDR2 reads SVGEGT. The CDR3 DNA follows: TGTGCCAGCAGTTACGAGGGACAAGGCCAGCCCCAGCATTTT. It codes for CASSYEGQGQPQHF.

This sequence joins TRBV11-2 and TRBJ1-1; no clear D gene. Germline V gene data show CDR1 as SGHAT and CDR2 as FQNNGV. The CDR3 covers 13 residues. V was pared by 0 bases and J by 3 bases, with 5 bases between. CDR3 residues: CASSLERDTEAFF. CDR3 in DNA: TGTGCCAGCAGCTTAGAACGTGACACTGAAGCTTTCTTT.

The CDR3 protein is CAWSGDRETQYF. The CDR3 region has the DNA TGTGCCTGGAGTGGAGATCGAGAGACCCAGTACTTC. The chain recombines TRBV30 with TRBJ2-5; D not resolved. The germline CDR1 and CDR2 sequences are GTSNPN and SVGIG (reference sequence). This CDR3 contains 12 residues. Trimming removed 1 base at V and 4 bases at J, with 7 bases between.

CDR3 nucleotides: TGTGCCACCAGTGATCCCGGGACAGGGAACAATGAGCAGTTCTTC. Protein sequence: CATSDPGTGNNEQFF. The chain combines TRBV24-1 with TRBJ2-1, with 9 bases that match TRBD1. Trimming removed 3 bases from V and 5 bases from J; junction bases left unmatched: 4. The CDR3 spans 15 residues. Germline CDR1 reads KGHDR; CDR2 reads SFDVKD.

The rearrangement links TRBV19 to TRBJ1-5; tentatively, D is TRBD1 (5 bases). V lost 6 bases to trimming and J lost 4 bases, with 22 bases between them. Germline values: CDR1 LNHDA, CDR2 SQIVND (reference sequence). The CDR3 sequence is 17 residues long. CDR3 in DNA: TGTGCCAGTAGACCATGGGGCCGAGACAGCCCGAATCAGCCCCAGCATTTT. Protein product: CASRPWGRDSPNQPQHF.

This sequence joins TRBV7-2 and TRBJ2-7, with no clear D. In germline, CDR1 is SGHTA, CDR2 FQGNSA. The CDR3 runs 11 residues. V lost 5 bases and J lost 4, with 6 bases in between. The CDR3 loop reads CASSASYEQYF. The CDR3 nucleotides read TGTGCCAGCAGCGCCTCATACGAGCAGTACTTC.

The chain carries TRBV4-3 and TRBJ2-1, with 9 bases fitting TRBD1. J gave up 9 bases and V 4 bases, and 10 bases lay outside the gene matches. The CDR3 is 15 residues long. Per the germline V gene, CDR1 is LGHNA and CDR2 is YSLEER. CDR3 sequence: CASSRPGQGFFEQFF. The CDR3 DNA is TGCGCCAGCAGCCGCCCGGGACAGGGATTTTTTGAGCAGTTCTTC.

The table lists this clone with a count of one. The genes are TRBV11-1 and TRBJ2-1; D is unclear. Germline-derived CDR1 and CDR2 are SGHAT and FQDESV (reference sequence). The CDR3 loop spans 14 amino acids. Trimming took 2 bases from V and 0 from J, leaving 5 bases between them. The DNA for the CDR3 is TGTGCCAGCAGCTTAAGGTTCTCCTACAATGAGCAGTTCTTC. Translated, it gives CASSLRFSYNEQFF.

The chain links TRBV6-5 to TRBJ2-3; possible D gene TRBD2, 6 bases. CDR3 size: 15 residues. V lost 4 bases to trimming and J lost 2 bases, with 13 bases between them. Looked up from germline, CDR1 is MNHEY and CDR2 is SVGAGI. The CDR3 bases are TGTGCCAGCAGTTCGGAGGGGCGATCCACAGATACGCAGTATTTT. It codes for CASSSEGRSTDTQYF.

V gene TRBV30 combines with J gene TRBJ2-7, with unresolved D. The CDR3 extends over 13 amino acids. V lost 0 bases to trimming and J lost 3 bases, with 9 bases between them. CDR1 is GTSNPN and CDR2 is SVGIG in the germline V gene (reference sequence). Written as DNA, the CDR3 is TGTGCCTGGAGTGTCGGCGGAAACTACGAGCAGTACTTC. Translated: CAWSVGGNYEQYF. Drawing the rest from reference TRBV30 and TRBJ2-7, the complete variable domain is SQTIHQWPATLVQPVGSPLSLECTVEGTSNPNLYWYRQAAGRGLQLLFYSVGIGQISSEVPQNLSASRPQDRQFILSSKKLLLSDSGFYLCAWSVGGNYEQYFGPGTRLTVT.

The J gene is TRBJ2-3, the V gene TRBV19; 13 bases are a match to TRBD2. The CDR3 is made up of 15 amino acids. CDR1 LNHDA and CDR2 SQIVND come from the germline V gene (reference sequence). Losses at the gene ends were 7 bases for V and 4 bases for J; bases not matched to a gene: 5. DNA of the CDR3: TGTGCCAGTACCAAGACTAGCGGGAGGCCAGATACGCAGTATTTT. As protein: CASTKTSGRPDTQYF. The full variable domain, rest sourced from reference TRBV19 and TRBJ2-3, is DGGITQSPKYLFRKEGQNVTLSCEQNLNHDAMYWYRQDPGQGLRLIYYSQIVNDFQKGDIAEGYSVSREKKESFPLTVTSAQKNPTAFYLCASTKTSGRPDTQYFGPGTRLTVL.

This clone was picked up a small number of times. This rearrangement joins TRBV6-1 to TRBJ1-3, with a possible D match to TRBD1 (5 bases). Germline V gene sequence: CDR1 MNHNS, CDR2 SASEGT. V was clipped by 1 base and J by 0 bases, with 10 bases between them. The CDR3 is made up of 16 amino acids. The CDR3: CASSEGGISSGNTIYF. The CDR3 DNA sequence: TGTGCCAGCAGTGAAGGGGGGATTAGCTCTGGAAACACCATATATTTT.

The chain links TRBV11-3 to TRBJ2-5; tentatively, D is TRBD1 or TRBD2 (5 bases each). Germline-derived CDR1 and CDR2 are SGHNT and YENEEA. V lost 5 bases to trimming and J lost 2 bases, with 9 bases between them. The CDR3 totals 13 residues. The CDR3 reads CASSLGPQETQYF. In nucleotides, the CDR3 is TGTGCCAGCAGCCTGGGACCTCAAGAGACCCAGTACTTC.

This rearrangement joins TRBV6-2 or TRBV6-3 to TRBJ1-5; 7 nucleotides line up with TRBD1. V gave up 5 bases and J gave up 7 bases; unmatched junction bases: 5. CDR3 length: 13 residues. Germline CDR1 and CDR2: MNHEY and SVGEGT. CDR3 coding DNA: TGTGCCAGCAGTGCACAGGGGTTACAGCCCCAGCATTTT. Residues: CASSAQGLQPQHF.

This chain links TRBV7-3 with TRBJ1-3; a weak D match, TRBD1 (6 bases). Germline CDR1 reads SGHTA; CDR2 reads FQGTGA. The CDR3 spans 14 residues. Trimming stripped 5 bases from V and 2 bases from J, with 10 bases between. DNA for the CDR3: TGTGCCAGCAGCGAATCAGGGGCTGGAAACACCATATATTTT. This gives the protein CASSESGAGNTIYF.

The chain employs TRBV3-1 (or the pseudogene TRBV3-2) and TRBJ1-1, with 8 bases identical to TRBD1. Germline V CDR1 and CDR2: LGHDT, YNNKEL (reference sequence). Unmatched junction bases numbered 10, after V lost 5 bases and J lost 5 bases. This CDR3 contains 15 residues. CDR3 protein: CASSTRPGGGTEAFF. CDR3 bases: TGTGCCAGCAGCACCCGCCCAGGGGGCGGAACTGAAGCTTTCTTT.

This clone has a single count. CDR3 nucleotide sequence: TGTGCCAGCAGCTTCCGGGGACAGGGGAACAATGAGCAGTTCTTC. It is translated as CASSFRGQGNNEQFF. The chain uses TRBV5-5 and TRBJ2-1, with 10 bases matching TRBD1. V lost 2 bases to trimming and J lost 5 bases; unmatched junction nucleotides: 4. The CDR3 covers 15 residues. Germline CDR1 and CDR2: SGHKS and YYEKEE (reference sequence).

The V and J genes are TRBV11-2 and TRBJ2-3; 13 bases line up with TRBD2. Trimming at V came to 4 bases and at J to 4 bases, leaving 14 bases not matched to a gene. Germline values: CDR1 SGHAT, CDR2 FQNNGV. CDR3 length: 19 amino acids. CDR3: CASSSPGTSGKRKADTQYF. Here the CDR3 DNA reads TGTGCCAGCAGCTCACCCGGGACTAGCGGGAAAAGGAAGGCAGATACGCAGTATTTT.

The chain has TRBV9 and TRBJ2-1; no clear D. Germline CDR1 reads SGDLS; CDR2 reads YYNGEE. V lost 0 bases to trimming and J lost 4 bases, with 11 bases between them. The CDR3 is made up of 15 amino acids. CDR3 sequence: CASSVGSTEYNEQFF. DNA of the CDR3: TGTGCCAGCAGCGTAGGGTCTACCGAATACAATGAGCAGTTCTTC. Filled out from reference TRBV9 and TRBJ2-1, the complete variable domain reads DSGVTQTPKHLITATGQRVTLRCSPRSGDLSVYWYQQSLDQGLQFLIQYYNGEERAKGNILERFSAQQFPDLHSELNLSSLELGDSALYFCASSVGSTEYNEQFFGPGTRLTVL.

CDR3: CATSRGLGEADGYTF. CDR3 DNA sequence: TGTGCCACCAGCAGAGGGCTTGGGGAGGCGGATGGCTACACCTTC. The chain joins TRBV15 to TRBJ1-2; D gene ambiguous. The ends were cut back, 1 base at V and 6 bases at J, with 15 bases in the middle. This CDR3 contains 15 residues. Looked up from germline, CDR1 is LNHNV and CDR2 is YYDKDF (reference sequence).

This chain joins TRBV7-2 and TRBJ1-5; D possibly corresponds to TRBD1 (6 bases). The germline V gene has CDR1 SGHTA and CDR2 FQGNSA. Between the trimmed V and J ends, which lost 1 base and 0 bases, there was a span of 7 bases. The CDR3 is 15 amino acids. As DNA, the CDR3 is TGTGCCAGCAGCTTAGACAGGGCTAGCAATCAGCCCCAGCATTTT. Translated: CASSLDRASNQPQHF. Drawing the rest from reference TRBV7-2 and TRBJ1-5, the complete variable domain is GAGVSQSPSNKVTEKGKDVELRCDPISGHTALYWYRQSLGQGLEFLIYFQGNSAPDKSGLPSDRFSAERTGGSVSTLTIQRTQQEDSAVYLCASSLDRASNQPQHFGDGTRLSIL.

This clone was found a few times. The chain joins TRBV3-1 (or the pseudogene TRBV3-2) to TRBJ2-7; 9 nucleotides match TRBD1. CDR1 is LGHDT and CDR2 is YNNKEL in the germline V gene (reference sequence). The junction had 8 bases not matched to a gene; V was cut back by 6 bases and J by 2 bases. This CDR3 comprises 15 residues. The CDR3 spells CASRGTGQGPYEQYF. The CDR3 coding sequence is TGTGCCAGCAGGGGAACTGGACAGGGGCCCTACGAGCAGTACTTC.

CDR3 nucleotides: TGTGCCACCAGCCCTACGGACAGTCAAGAGACCCAGTACTTC. This encodes CATSPTDSQETQYF. The rearrangement joins TRBV15 to TRBJ2-5, with D possibly TRBD1 on 6 matching bases. Germline-derived CDR1 and CDR2 are LNHNV and YYDKDF (reference sequence). CDR3 length equals 14 residues. Trimming removed 5 bases at V and 2 bases at J, with 12 bases between.

A few counts support this clone. The chain has TRBV18 and TRBJ2-7, with 9 bases lining up with TRBD1. The V segment lost 2 bases and the J segment 5 bases; nucleotides outside the gene matches: 4. This CDR3 spans 14 amino acids. Germline values: CDR1 KGHSH, CDR2 LQKENI. The CDR3 DNA reads TGTGCCAGCTCACCAGGGACAGGGCAGGACGAGCAGTACTTC. Translating gives CASSPGTGQDEQYF.

The genes are TRBV27 and TRBJ2-3; D is undetermined. Trimming cost V 3 bases and J 4 bases, with 11 bases left between them. The CDR3 has 14 amino acids. Germline V CDR1 and CDR2: MNHEY, SMNVEV (reference sequence). The CDR3: CASSLRNLADTQYF. Here the CDR3 DNA reads TGTGCCAGCAGTTTGCGAAACCTGGCAGATACGCAGTATTTT.

The table lists this clone with a count of one. The rearrangement joins TRBV5-1 to TRBJ2-2; 9 bases map to TRBD1. Trimming took 4 bases from V and 7 from J; bases not matched to a gene: 8. CDR3 length: 15 amino acids. The V gene's germline CDR1 is SGHRS and CDR2 YFSETQ. The CDR3 DNA reads TGCGCCAGCAGCGTTCGGACAGGGGATGGCGGGGAGCTGTTTTTT. It translates to CASSVRTGDGGELFF.

The chain carries TRBV5-1 and TRBJ1-1; D is possibly TRBD1 (6 bases). CDR1 and CDR2 (germline): SGHRS, YFSETQ. The V and J ends lost 1 base and 4 bases respectively, with 14 bases between them. There are 15 residues in the CDR3. The CDR3 coding sequence is TGCGCCAGCAGCTTGAGGGGGGTAGGCCTCACTGAAGCTTTCTTT. Amino acids: CASSLRGVGLTEAFF.